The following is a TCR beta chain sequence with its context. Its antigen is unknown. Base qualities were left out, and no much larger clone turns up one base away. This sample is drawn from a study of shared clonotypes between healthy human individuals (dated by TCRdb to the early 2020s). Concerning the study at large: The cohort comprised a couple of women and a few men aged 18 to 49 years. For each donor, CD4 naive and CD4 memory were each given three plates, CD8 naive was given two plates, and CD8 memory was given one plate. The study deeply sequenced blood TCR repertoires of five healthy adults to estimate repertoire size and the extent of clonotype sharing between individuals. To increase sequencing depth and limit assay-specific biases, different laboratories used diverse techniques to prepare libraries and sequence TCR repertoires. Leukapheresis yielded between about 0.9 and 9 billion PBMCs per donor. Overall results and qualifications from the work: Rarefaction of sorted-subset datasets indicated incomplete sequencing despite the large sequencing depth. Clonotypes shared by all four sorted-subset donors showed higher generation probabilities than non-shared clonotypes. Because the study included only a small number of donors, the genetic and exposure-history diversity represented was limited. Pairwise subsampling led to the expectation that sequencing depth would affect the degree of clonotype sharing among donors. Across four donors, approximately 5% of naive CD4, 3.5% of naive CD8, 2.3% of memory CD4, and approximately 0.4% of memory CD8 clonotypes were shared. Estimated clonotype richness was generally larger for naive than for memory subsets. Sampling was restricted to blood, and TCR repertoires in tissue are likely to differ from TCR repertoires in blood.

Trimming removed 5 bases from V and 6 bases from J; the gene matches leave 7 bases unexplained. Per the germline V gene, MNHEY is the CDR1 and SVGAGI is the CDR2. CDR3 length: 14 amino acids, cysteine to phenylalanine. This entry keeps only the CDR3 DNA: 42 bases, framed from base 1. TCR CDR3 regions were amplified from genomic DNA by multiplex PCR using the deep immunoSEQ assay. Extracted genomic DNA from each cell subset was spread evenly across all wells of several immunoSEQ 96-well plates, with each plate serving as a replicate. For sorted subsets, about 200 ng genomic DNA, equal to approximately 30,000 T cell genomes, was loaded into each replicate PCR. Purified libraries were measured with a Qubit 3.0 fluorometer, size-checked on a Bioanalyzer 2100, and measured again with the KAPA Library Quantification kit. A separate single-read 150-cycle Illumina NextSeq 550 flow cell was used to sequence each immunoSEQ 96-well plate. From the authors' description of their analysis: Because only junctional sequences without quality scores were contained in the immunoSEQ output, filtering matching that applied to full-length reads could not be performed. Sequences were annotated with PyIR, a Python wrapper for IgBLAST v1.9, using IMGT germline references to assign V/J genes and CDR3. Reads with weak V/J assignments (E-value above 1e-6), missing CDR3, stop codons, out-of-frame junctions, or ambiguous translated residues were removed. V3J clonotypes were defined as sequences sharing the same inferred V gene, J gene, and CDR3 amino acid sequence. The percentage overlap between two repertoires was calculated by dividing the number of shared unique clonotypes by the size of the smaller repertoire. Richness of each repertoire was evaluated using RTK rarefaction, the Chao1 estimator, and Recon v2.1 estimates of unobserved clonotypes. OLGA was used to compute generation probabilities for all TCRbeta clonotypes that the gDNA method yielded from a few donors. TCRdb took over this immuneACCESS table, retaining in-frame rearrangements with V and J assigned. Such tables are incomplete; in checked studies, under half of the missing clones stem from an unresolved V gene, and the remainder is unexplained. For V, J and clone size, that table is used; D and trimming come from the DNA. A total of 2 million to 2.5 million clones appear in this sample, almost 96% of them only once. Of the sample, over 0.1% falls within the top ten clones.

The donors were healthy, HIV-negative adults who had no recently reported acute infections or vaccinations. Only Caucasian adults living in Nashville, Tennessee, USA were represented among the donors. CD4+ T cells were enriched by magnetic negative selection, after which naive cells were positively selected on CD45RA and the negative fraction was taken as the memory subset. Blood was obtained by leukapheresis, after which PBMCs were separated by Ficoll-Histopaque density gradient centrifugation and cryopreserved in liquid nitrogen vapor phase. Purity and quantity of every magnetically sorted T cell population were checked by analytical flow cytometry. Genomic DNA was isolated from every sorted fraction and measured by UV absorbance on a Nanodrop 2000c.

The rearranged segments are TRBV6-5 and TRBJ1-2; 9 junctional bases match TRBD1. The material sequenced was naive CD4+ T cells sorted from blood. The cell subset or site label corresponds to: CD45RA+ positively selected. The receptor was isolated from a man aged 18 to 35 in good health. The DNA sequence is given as TGTGCCAGCAGTCACCGGGACAGGGCGGATGGCTACACCTTC. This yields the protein CASSHRDRADGYTF.